This record concerns one TCR beta chain sequence. Its antigen specificity is not known. No much larger clonotype is one base removed from it; base qualities were not supplied. Other nucleotide sequences from this sample produce the same CDR3. What the time point label conveys for this sample: baseline, week 1 (first vaccination visit). The sample's treatment or condition label is to be understood as: pre-vaccination baseline after standard-of-care therapy. Newly diagnosed WHO grade 3 or 4 IDH1-mutant astrocytomas showing loss of nuclear ATRX were present in the donors. The samples were drawn from NOA16, a multicentre, single-arm, open-label phase I trial in Germany that tested a mutant IDH1 peptide vaccine in humans for the first time. Visit V03 blood draws served as the baseline sample for immunogenicity testing. The DNeasy Blood and Tissue Kit was used to extract genomic DNA from EDTA blood for TCRB sequencing.

This sample was taken from a study of a mutant IDH1 vaccine in newly diagnosed glioma (dated by TCRdb to about 2021). Turning to the overall study: Of the 32 patients who were treated, about 60% were male and roughly 38% were female, and the mean age was about 40 years. Prior to enrollment, standard therapy consisting of radiotherapy alone, temozolomide alone, or radiochemotherapy with temozolomide had been administered to patients, with the combination being received by most patients. Peripheral blood samples were drawn at six visits, namely V03 (baseline), V05, V07, V10, V12 and V13. For exploratory analyses, approximately 23 treated patients had longitudinal TCRB deep sequencing done wherever samples were available.

What the research found in general, with its limitations: Across multiple MHC alleles, vaccine-induced immune responses were seen in 90% to 95% of patients. The authors stated that sample limitations prevented analyses of patient blood samples from being reproduced. No apparent relationship was observed between pseudoprogression and alterations in the top peripheral T cell clonotypes detected by TCRB sequencing. Selection of PBMC samples for TCRB deep sequencing was based on availability.

Receptors were amplified or captured by the immunoSEQ multiplex PCR assay. The hsTCRB Kit was used according to the manufacturer's protocol to amplify rearranged TCR beta chain sequences. TCRB libraries were sequenced on an Illumina MiSeq. In the paper's pipeline: The kit vendor's proprietary platform handled demultiplexing, trimming and gene mapping. TCRdb limited this immuneACCESS table to in-frame rearrangements with V and J called. A share of clones is missing; checked studies link under half to unresolved V genes, and the rest is unexplained. From that table come the V and J calls and clone size; the DNA was used to work out D and trimming. The sample table records some 67,000 clones; around 82% of these occur just once. The top ten clones comprise 4.6% of the sample. The germline V gene (reference sequence) supplies CDR1 SEHNR and CDR2 FQNEAQ. From the cysteine up to the phenylalanine, the CDR3 has a length of 15 residues. Only the CDR3 portion is preserved as DNA: 45 bases, with reading frame beginning at the first base. Deletion took 1 base off V and 0 bases off J, with a span of 6 bases between the germline ends.

The chain is made from TRBV7-9 and TRBJ1-4; a tentative D call is TRBD1 (6 bases match). The source is a young woman with glioma. Some clones in this sample may be carry-over from other donors' samples. The sample in question was peripheral blood mononuclear cells (PBMCs), obtained from a glioma patient treated with radiotherapy, temozolomide or both. The bases are TGTGCCAGCAGCTTAGGACAGGCAACTAATGAAAAACTGTTTTTT. Its protein is CASSLGQATNEKLFF.